The 32 T cell receptor beta chains below come from one sample, sequenced in a study of shared clonotypes between healthy human individuals. Here immunoSEQ multiplex PCR was the method, and the copy in TCRdb shows in-frame clones only, minus some. The table includes fewer than 2.5 million clones, 93% detected once. The sample comprised naive CD4+ T cells from PBMCs. Stated subset: CD45RA+ positively selected. The source is a man aged 18 to 29 in good health. Some clones in this sample may be carry-over from other donors' samples.

The CDR3 spells CASSLRGGVNQPQHF. CDR3 nucleotides: TGTGCCAGCAGCTTGCGAGGAGGGGTTAATCAGCCCCAGCATTTT. The V call is TRBV7-3, the J call TRBJ1-5; D possibly corresponds to TRBD1 (5 bases). V was clipped by 3 bases and J by 4 bases, with 13 bases between them. CDR1 and CDR2 (germline): SGHTA, FQGTGA. The CDR3 spans 15 residues.

The chain carries TRBV28 and TRBJ2-3; 7 bases are shared with TRBD2. The J segment lost 1 base and the V segment lost 4 bases, leaving 8 bases of the junction unmatched. This CDR3 is 16 amino acids long. Looked up from germline, CDR1 is MDHEN and CDR2 is SYDVKM. The CDR3 sequence is CASSYGRLAGTDTQYF. The CDR3 DNA reads TGTGCCAGCAGTTACGGACGGCTAGCGGGCACAGATACGCAGTATTTT.

The chain is built from TRBV10-3 and TRBJ2-2; 7 positions agree with TRBD1. Looked up from germline, CDR1 is ENHRY and CDR2 is SYGVKD. The CDR3 is 20 amino acids. Germline trimming cut 3 bases from V and 2 bases from J; bases unmatched to any gene: 18. The CDR3 bases are TGTGCCATCAGTGAATCCGGACAGGACCCCCTGGAAGATAACACCGGGGAGCTGTTTTTT. The encoded protein is CAISESGQDPLEDNTGELFF.

Only one count was recorded for this clone. The rearrangement joins TRBV4-2 to TRBJ1-2; possible D gene TRBD1, 6 bases. The V gene lost 1 base and the J gene lost 4 bases, with 19 bases spanning the gap. CDR3 length: 17 residues. CDR1 and CDR2 (germline): LGHNA, YNFKEQ. CDR3 sequence: CASSQGFGGRTGYGYTF. In DNA form, the CDR3 reads TGTGCCAGCAGCCAAGGTTTCGGGGGGCGCACGGGCTATGGCTACACCTTC.

J is TRBJ2-3 and V is TRBV6-5; D may match TRBD1 or TRBD2 (5 bases each). V lost 4 bases and J 2 bases, leaving 13 bases between the germline ends. There are 15 residues in the CDR3. Germline V CDR1 and CDR2: MNHEY, SVGAGI. CDR3 nucleotide sequence: TGTGCCAGCAGTTTCCAACTAGGGGCCACAGATACGCAGTATTTT. Translating gives CASSFQLGATDTQYF.

This chain links TRBV7-8 with TRBJ2-7; D may match TRBD1 or TRBD2 (5 bases each). Trimming took off 2 bases at V and 5 bases at J, with 13 bases between the two ends. The V gene's germline CDR1 is SGHVS and CDR2 FQNEAQ. The CDR3 extends over 14 amino acids. CDR3 nucleotide sequence: TGTGCCAGCAGCTTAAGGGACCGGGCTGACGAGCAGTACTTC. Translating it yields CASSLRDRADEQYF.

In the case of this clone: The same CDR3 can be traced to other DNA sequences in this sample. CDR3 in amino acids: CASREGGTGELFF. CDR3 nucleotides: TGTGCCAGCAGGGAGGGAGGAACCGGGGAGCTGTTTTTT. The V gene is TRBV6-1, the J gene TRBJ2-2; possibly TRBD2 for D (6 bases). Germline V gives CDR1 MNHNS, CDR2 SASEGT. This CDR3 has 13 amino acids. Trimming removed 6 bases at V and 5 bases at J, with 10 bases between.

The chain joins TRBV28 to TRBJ2-2; D is unresolved. V lost 5 bases and J 5 bases, leaving 12 bases between the germline ends. The CDR3 is 14 residues long. The V gene's germline CDR1 is MDHEN and CDR2 SYDVKM. The CDR3 spells CASSPHTDTGELFF. For the CDR3, the DNA is TGTGCCAGCAGTCCCCACACAGATACCGGGGAGCTGTTTTTT.

The CDR3 DNA reads as TGTGCCAGCAGCTTAGCCAGCGGGAGGGCCTACGAGCAGTACTTC. Protein product: CASSLASGRAYEQYF. The rearrangement links TRBV7-2 to TRBJ2-7, with 10 bases lining up with TRBD2. The V segment lost 0 bases and the J segment 2 bases; nucleotides outside the gene matches: 1. The CDR3 spans 15 residues. Germline V lookup: CDR1 SGHTA, CDR2 FQGNSA.

This chain uses TRBV6-4 with TRBJ2-1, with TRBD2 matching 12 bases. CDR1 and CDR2 from the germline V gene are MRHNA and SNTAGT. The CDR3 has 15 residues. V dropped 6 bases and J dropped 6; count of bases not matched to a gene: 6. This chain's CDR3 is CASRGASGRVNEQFF. Here the CDR3 DNA reads TGTGCCAGCAGGGGGGCTAGCGGGAGGGTCAATGAGCAGTTCTTC.

About this clone: This sample includes further DNA sequences coding for the same CDR3. V and J are TRBV5-1 and TRBJ2-1; TRBD2 matches 9 bases. Trimming removed 3 bases from V and 0 bases from J; junction bases left unmatched: 1. This CDR3 region has 15 residues. CDR1 and CDR2 from the germline V gene are SGHRS and YFSETQ. The DNA of the CDR3 is TGCGCCAGCAGCTCTAGCGGGACCTCCTACAATGAGCAGTTCTTC. Amino acid sequence: CASSSSGTSYNEQFF.

The chain couples TRBV2 to TRBJ2-6, with TRBD1 identical over 8 bases. The CDR3 extends over 15 amino acids. J was trimmed by 4 bases and V by 11 bases; bases with no gene match: 10. The germline CDR1 and CDR2 sequences are SNHLY and FYNNEI. DNA of the CDR3: TGTGCCGGACAGGGTGGCCGCTCCGGGGCCAACGTCCTGACTTTC. Translating gives CAGQGGRSGANVLTF. The complete variable domain, with remaining parts taken from reference TRBV2 and TRBJ2-6, reads EPEVTQTPSHQVTQMGQEVILRCVPISNHLYFYWYRQILGQKVEFLVSFYNNEISEKSEIFDDQFSVERPDGSNFTLKIRSTKLEDSAMYFCAGQGGRSGANVLTFGAGSRLTVL.

The chain joins TRBV28 to TRBJ2-2, with D possibly TRBD2 on 6 matching bases. Germline-derived CDR1 and CDR2 are MDHEN and SYDVKM. Deletions cut 6 bases from V and 0 bases from J, with 20 bases between. The CDR3 has 18 amino acids. CDR3 amino acids: CASRPVIGGGTNTGELFF. The CDR3, as DNA: TGTGCCAGCAGGCCCGTCATCGGTGGGGGGACGAACACCGGGGAGCTGTTTTTT.

The chain uses TRBV19 and TRBJ2-1, with 12 bases matching TRBD1. Germline V gene sequence: CDR1 LNHDA, CDR2 SQIVND (reference sequence). V lost 4 bases, J lost 5 bases, and 3 bases stayed unmatched. The CDR3 has 15 residues. The CDR3 here is CASSNRDRGHNEQFF. The CDR3 region has the DNA TGTGCCAGTAGTAACCGGGACAGGGGGCACAATGAGCAGTTCTTC.

Turning to this clone: Other nucleotide sequences from this sample produce the same CDR3. The chain combines TRBV5-1 with TRBJ2-1; 7 positions match TRBD2. The CDR3 consists of 15 residues. Germline V gives CDR1 SGHRS, CDR2 YFSETQ. V dropped 4 bases and J dropped 4; count of bases not matched to a gene: 8. CDR3 nucleotides: TGCGCCAGCAGCCTGGAGGGAGGGGTTTACAATGAGCAGTTCTTC. Amino acid sequence: CASSLEGGVYNEQFF.

The chain recombines TRBV5-6 with TRBJ2-2; 12 bases agree with TRBD2. This CDR3 region has 17 residues. With V trimmed by 4 bases and J by 6 bases, 10 bases remained unmatched. Germline CDR1 reads SGHDT; CDR2 reads YYEEEE. The CDR3 DNA reads as TGTGCCAGCAGCGAAAGACTAGCGGGAGAGTCGGCCGGGGAGCTGTTTTTT. Its protein is CASSERLAGESAGELFF. Full variable domain (outside the CDR3, taken from reference TRBV5-6 and TRBJ2-2): DAGVTQSPTHLIKTRGQQVTLRCSPKSGHDTVSWYQQALGQGPQFIFQYYEEEERQRGNFPDRFSGHQFPNYSSELNVNALLLGDSALYLCASSERLAGESAGELFFGEGSRLTVL.

This sequence joins TRBV6-1 and TRBJ2-7; D uncertain. The CDR3 contains 13 residues. V lost 7 bases to trimming and J lost 2 bases, with 12 bases between them. In germline, CDR1 is MNHNS, CDR2 SASEGT. The CDR3 sequence: CASILTDPYEQYF. The CDR3 nucleotides read TGTGCCAGCATCTTAACCGACCCCTACGAGCAGTACTTC.

V gene TRBV27 combines with J gene TRBJ1-5, with 8 bases aligning to TRBD1. The CDR3 consists of 18 residues. V lost 2 bases and J lost 0; bases outside the gene matches: 9. Germline assignment: CDR1 MNHEY and CDR2 SMNVEV (reference sequence). The CDR3 region has the DNA TGTGCCAGCAGTTTACCGGGACAGGAGCCGTATAGCAATCAGCCCCAGCATTTT. As protein: CASSLPGQEPYSNQPQHF.

The CDR3 DNA is TGTGCCAGCAGCGGCCAACAGGTATTGATGGGCTACACCTTC. Its protein product is CASSGQQVLMGYTF. The chain employs TRBV2 and TRBJ1-2; the D gene is possibly TRBD1 (5 bases). CDR1 is SNHLY and CDR2 is FYNNEI in the germline V gene. Trimming removed 6 bases at V and 8 bases at J, with 19 bases between. The length of the CDR3 is 14 residues.

This clone appeared a single time. The V and J genes are TRBV18 and TRBJ2-3; D uncertain. Trimming left V 0 bases short and J 6 bases short, with 10 bases between. Germline V CDR1 and CDR2: KGHSH, LQKENI. CDR3 length: 14 amino acids. The chain's CDR3 is CASSPPSKADTQYF. The CDR3 nucleotides read TGTGCCAGCTCACCACCCTCCAAGGCGGATACGCAGTATTTT.

The genes are TRBV5-4 and TRBJ2-7; 7 nucleotides agree with TRBD2. This CDR3 has 14 residues. J lost 6 bases, V lost 2 bases, and 8 bases had no gene match. Germline CDR1 is SGHNT and CDR2 is YYREEE (reference sequence). The DNA for the CDR3 is TGTGCCAGCAGCTTTTCTCTGACTAGCCCCGAGCAGTACTTC. Translating it yields CASSFSLTSPEQYF.

This chain connects TRBV5-1 to TRBJ2-7, with D tentatively TRBD1 or TRBD2 (5 bases each). There are 15 residues in the CDR3. V gave up 1 base and J gave up 6 bases, with 17 bases separating them. Germline CDR1 and CDR2: SGHRS and YFSETQ. In nucleotides, the CDR3 is TGCGCCAGCAGCTTGATATTTGTGAGGGACGGCGAGCAGTACTTC. Protein sequence: CASSLIFVRDGEQYF.

This rearrangement joins TRBV7-9 to TRBJ1-1; possibly TRBD1 for D (5 bases). V lost 3 bases and J lost 1, with 12 bases in between. This CDR3 spans 15 amino acids. Germline V lookup: CDR1 SEHNR, CDR2 FQNEAQ (reference sequence). CDR3 in DNA: TGTGCCAGCAGCTTTCATTCAGGGCGGAACACTGAAGCTTTCTTT. Protein sequence: CASSFHSGRNTEAFF.

The gene calls are TRBV28 and TRBJ2-7; possibly TRBD1 or TRBD2 for D (5 bases each). The CDR3 contains 13 residues. Germline CDR1 MDHEN, CDR2 SYDVKM. Trimming left V 8 bases short and J 4 bases short, with 15 bases between. CDR3 amino acids: CASLDRDGYEQYF. The CDR3, as DNA: TGTGCCAGCTTAGACCGGGACGGATACGAGCAGTACTTC.

The rearrangement joins TRBV30 to TRBJ2-2; the D is unclear. This CDR3 spans 13 amino acids. Looked up from germline, CDR1 is GTSNPN and CDR2 is SVGIG (reference sequence). V lost 4 bases, J lost 4 bases, and 10 bases lay in between. The CDR3 reads CAWNLDRTGELFF. As DNA, the CDR3 is TGTGCCTGGAATCTAGATCGCACCGGGGAGCTGTTTTTT.

This clone was seen only a few times. This chain links TRBV30 with TRBJ1-5; 8 nucleotides align to TRBD1. Unmatched junction bases numbered 6, after V lost 5 bases and J lost 6 bases. This CDR3 spans 13 amino acids. Germline V CDR1 and CDR2: GTSNPN, SVGIG (reference sequence). The CDR3 nucleotides read TGTGCCTGGGGACAGGGTTTGACTCAGCCCCAGCATTTT. Amino acid sequence: CAWGQGLTQPQHF.

J is TRBJ2-1 and V is TRBV9; D is perhaps TRBD1 or TRBD2 (6 bases each). CDR1 and CDR2 (germline): SGDLS, YYNGEE. The CDR3 loop spans 15 amino acids. Trimming left V 3 bases short and J 2 bases short, with 12 bases between. The CDR3 DNA reads TGTGCCAGCAGCGGCATCGGGGGCACCTACAATGAGCAGTTCTTC. Translated, it gives CASSGIGGTYNEQFF. Complete variable domain (other parts from reference TRBV9 and TRBJ2-1): DSGVTQTPKHLITATGQRVTLRCSPRSGDLSVYWYQQSLDQGLQFLIQYYNGEERAKGNILERFSAQQFPDLHSELNLSSLELGDSALYFCASSGIGGTYNEQFFGPGTRLTVL.

The genes are TRBV18 and TRBJ2-1; the D gene could be TRBD1 or TRBD2 (5 bases each). The CDR3 is 16 residues long. The ends were cut back, 1 base at V and 7 bases at J, with 17 bases in the middle. Germline CDR1 KGHSH, CDR2 LQKENI. The CDR3 sequence is CASSPLRERPWNEQFF. The CDR3 DNA follows: TGTGCCAGCTCACCACTCAGGGAGCGACCTTGGAATGAGCAGTTCTTC.

The chain combines TRBV13 with TRBJ2-3; D is possibly TRBD1 (6 bases). The CDR3 is 16 amino acids. From germline, CDR1 is PRHDT and CDR2 FYEKMQ (reference sequence). V gave up 1 base and J gave up 1 base, with 12 bases separating them. This CDR3 is CASSLEGVVRTDTQYF. In DNA, the CDR3 is TGTGCCAGCAGCTTAGAGGGGGTGGTCCGCACAGATACGCAGTATTTT.

Comments on this clone: Other DNA sequences in the same sample also yield this CDR3. The chain couples TRBV5-1 to TRBJ1-1; D uncertain. The CDR3 has 13 amino acids. Germline CDR1 is SGHRS and CDR2 is YFSETQ. V shed 0 bases and J shed 5 bases, with 8 bases lying between them. Here the CDR3 DNA reads TGCGCCAGCAGCTTGGGGGAGGGAACTGAAGCTTTCTTT. It translates to CASSLGEGTEAFF.

There are a few counts of this clone. The V gene is TRBV7-9, the J gene TRBJ1-3; a weak D match, TRBD1 (5 bases). From germline, CDR1 is SEHNR and CDR2 FQNEAQ (reference sequence). The CDR3 contains 15 residues. The V and J ends lost 2 bases and 2 bases respectively, with 10 bases between them. CDR3 DNA sequence: TGTGCCAGCAGCTTACTCGGGACGGCTGGAAACACCATATATTTT. Protein: CASSLLGTAGNTIYF.

The V and J genes are TRBV27 and TRBJ1-4; TRBD1 is a possible D gene (5 bases). Per the germline V gene, CDR1 is MNHEY and CDR2 is SMNVEV (reference sequence). CDR3 length: 16 residues. Between the trimmed V and J ends, which lost 5 bases and 0 bases, there was a span of 13 bases. The CDR3 loop reads CASSPRQSATNEKLFF. CDR3 sequence (DNA): TGTGCCAGCAGTCCGAGACAGAGTGCAACTAATGAAAAACTGTTTTTT.